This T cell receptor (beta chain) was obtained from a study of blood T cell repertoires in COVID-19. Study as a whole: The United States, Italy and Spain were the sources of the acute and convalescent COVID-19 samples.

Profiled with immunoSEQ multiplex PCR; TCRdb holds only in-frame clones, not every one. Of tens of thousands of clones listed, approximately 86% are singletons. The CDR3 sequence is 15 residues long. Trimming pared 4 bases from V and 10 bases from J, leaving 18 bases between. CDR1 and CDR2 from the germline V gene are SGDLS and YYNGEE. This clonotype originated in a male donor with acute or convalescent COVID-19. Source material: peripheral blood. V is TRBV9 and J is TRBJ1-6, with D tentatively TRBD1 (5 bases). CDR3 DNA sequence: TGTGCCAGCAGCTTAACCGGGACGGGAGGGTCACCCCTCCACTTT. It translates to CASSLTGTGGSPLHF.